Listed below are T cell receptor beta chains from one sample, sequenced in a study of CD8 T cells in ankylosing spondylitis. TCRdb ran MiXCR on the 5' RACE reads and lists one entry per CDR3 protein. The sample gives 250,000 to 350,000 distinct CDR3 sequences, approximately 8% of which show up once; more than 12% is in the top ten. The specimen sequenced was blood, either unsorted or a sorted T cell fraction (not recorded which). All receptors come from a male donor with ankylosing spondylitis. CDR3s include the opening cysteine and the closing phenylalanine or tryptophan. D genes are given only for firm matches. A row's size may be missing; if present it is once, few, many or a size class.

D gene	V gene	J gene	clone size	CDR3 protein	CDR3 DNA
TRBD1	TRBV20-1	TRBJ1-2	.	CSASGSRGQGANYGYTF	TGCAGTGCTAGTGGATCCCGAGGACAGGGCGCGAACTATGGCTACACCTTC
.	TRBV6-2/TRBV6-3	TRBJ2-1	.	CASSYPPARAHEQFF	TGTGCCAGCAGTTACCCCCCGGCCAGGGCTCATGAGCAGTTCTTC
TRBD2	TRBV29-1	TRBJ2-1	few	CSVGVGGPLNEQFF	TGCAGCGTTGGGGTGGGAGGGCCTTTAAATGAGCAGTTCTTC
.	TRBV15	TRBJ2-7	many	CATSRDGGGSSYEQYF	TGTGCCACCAGCAGAGATGGTGGCGGAAGCTCCTACGAGCAGTACTTC
.	TRBV29-1	TRBJ2-1	many	CSTGGGAKPEHEQFF	TGCAGCACAGGAGGAGGGGCTAAACCGGAACATGAGCAGTTCTTC
TRBD1	TRBV4-2	TRBJ2-7	.	CASSQAPTGVGSYEQYF	TGTGCCAGCAGCCAAGCACCGACAGGGGTGGGGTCTTACGAGCAGTACTTC
TRBD2	TRBV20-1	TRBJ2-3	.	CSAGASGRVPDTQYF	TGCAGTGCTGGTGCTAGCGGGAGAGTTCCAGATACGCAGTATTTT
.	TRBV29-1	TRBJ2-7	few	CSVGQGSSYEQYF	TGCAGCGTTGGGCAGGGGAGCTCCTACGAGCAGTACTTC
.	TRBV7-9	TRBJ2-1	few	CASSLGVPAYNEQFF	TGTGCCAGCAGCTTAGGCGTACCTGCCTACAATGAGCAGTTCTTC
.	TRBV21-1	TRBJ2-7	few	CASSINPFDRPAVYEQYF	TGTGCCAGCAGCATAAACCCATTCGACAGGCCAGCCGTCTACGAGCAGTACTTC
.	TRBV29-1	TRBJ2-5	many	CSVVPTETQYF	TGCAGCGTTGTGCCCACAGAGACCCAGTACTTC
TRBD2	TRBV12-3/TRBV12-4	TRBJ2-1	few	CASSFRAGGKGEQFF	TGTGCCAGCAGTTTTAGAGCGGGAGGAAAGGGTGAGCAGTTCTTC
.	TRBV4-2	TRBJ2-1	many	CASSQVSGRVDEQFF	TGTGCCAGCAGCCAAGTGTCGGGCAGGGTCGATGAGCAGTTCTTC
TRBD1	TRBV5-1	TRBJ2-5	.	CASSTTGGAETQYF	TGCGCCAGCAGCACGACAGGGGGTGCAGAGACCCAGTACTTC
.	TRBV4-2	TRBJ2-7	few	CASSQDFSSRSYEQYF	TGTGCCAGCAGCCAAGATTTCTCATCCAGATCCTACGAGCAGTACTTC
.	TRBV28	TRBJ1-5	few	CASAEDGNQPQHF	TGTGCCAGCGCTGAGGACGGCAATCAGCCCCAGCATTTT
TRBD2	TRBV14	TRBJ2-1	many	CASSPRTSGTNEQFF	TGTGCCAGCAGCCCTCGGACTAGCGGGACAAATGAGCAGTTCTTC
TRBD1	TRBV29-1	TRBJ1-1	many	CSVRGPNTEAFF	TGCAGCGTAAGGGGGCCGAACACTGAAGCTTTCTTT
.	TRBV4-1	TRBJ1-1	few	CASSLDILSPGDTEAFF	TGCGCCAGCAGCCTTGATATTCTGTCTCCGGGGGACACTGAAGCTTTCTTT
.	TRBV3-1	TRBJ1-6	many	CASSRGGTYNSPLHF	TGTGCCAGCAGCCGGGGAGGTACCTATAATTCACCCCTCCACTTT
TRBD1	TRBV5-1	TRBJ1-1	.	CASSLGQGGDTEAFF	TGCGCCAGCAGCTTGGGTCAGGGGGGTGATACTGAAGCTTTCTTT
.	TRBV4-1	TRBJ1-5	many	CASSQGSRGFGQPQHF	TGCGCCAGCAGCCAAGGATCCCGGGGGTTCGGACAGCCCCAGCATTTT
TRBD2	TRBV27	TRBJ2-1	.	CASSLTGLAGSSYNEQFF	TGTGCCAGCAGTTTAACGGGACTAGCGGGGAGCTCCTACAATGAGCAGTTCTTC
.	TRBV29-1	TRBJ2-1	many	CSAGVASEQFF	TGCAGCGCGGGTGTGGCTTCTGAGCAGTTCTTC
TRBD1	TRBV28	TRBJ1-5	many	CASSFRLTGVGQPQHF	TGTGCCAGCAGTTTCCGCCTGACAGGGGTTGGGCAGCCCCAGCATTTT
TRBD1	TRBV13	TRBJ1-1	few	CASRSGTGIVFF	TGTGCCAGCAGGTCCGGGACAGGGATTGTTTTCTTT
.	TRBV5-1	TRBJ2-3	.	CASSSGGASTDTQYF	TGCGCCAGCAGCTCCGGGGGCGCTAGCACAGATACGCAGTATTTT
.	TRBV27	TRBJ2-7	few	CASATGTLYVYEQYF	TGTGCCAGCGCAACCGGGACCCTTTACGTCTACGAGCAGTACTTC
.	TRBV30	TRBJ1-1	.	CAWSVRGRAALKAFF	TGTGCCTGGAGTGTGAGGGGCAGGGCGGCCCTCAAAGCTTTCTTT
.	TRBV20-1	TRBJ2-1	.	CSASRFREVNNEQFF	TGCAGTGCTAGCCGATTTAGGGAGGTAAACAATGAGCAGTTCTTC
TRBD2	TRBV5-1	TRBJ2-1	many	CASSLGTSGYNEQFF	TGTGCCAGCAGCCTAGGGACTAGCGGTTACAATGAGCAGTTCTTC
TRBD2	TRBV5-4	TRBJ2-5	.	CASSLGLAGEQETQYF	TGTGCCAGCAGCTTGGGACTAGCGGGAGAACAAGAGACCCAGTACTTC
.	TRBV21-1	TRBJ1-1	many	CASSKSGQLEPLNTEAFF	TGTGCCAGCAGCAAAAGTGGGCAGCTAGAACCTTTGAACACTGAAGCTTTCTTT
.	TRBV7-3	TRBJ2-1	few	CASSLRLAREQFF	TGTGCCAGCAGCCTACGACTGGCGCGCGAGCAGTTCTTC
.	TRBV9	TRBJ2-4	many	CASGNGHLAKNIQYF	TGTGCCAGCGGTAACGGACATCTAGCCAAAAACATTCAGTACTTC
.	TRBV7-3	TRBJ2-3	.	CASSFIRGDTQYF	TGTGCCAGCAGCTTTATCAGGGGAGATACGCAGTATTTT
.	TRBV5-5	TRBJ2-1	few	CASSLDQGGSYNEQFF	TGTGCCAGCAGCTTGGATCAGGGGGGGTCCTACAATGAGCAGTTCTTC
.	TRBV12-3/TRBV12-4	TRBJ2-3	once	CASNEGLSADTQYF	TGTGCCAGCAACGAAGGACTGAGTGCAGATACGCAGTATTTT
.	TRBV20-1	TRBJ2-3	few	CSARAGVSDTQYF	TGCAGTGCTAGAGCGGGAGTCTCAGATACGCAGTATTTT
TRBD2	TRBV9	TRBJ2-1	.	CASSGHPSGGYNEQFF	TGTGCCAGCAGCGGCCACCCCAGCGGGGGGTACAATGAGCAGTTCTTC
.	TRBV27	TRBJ2-1	few	CASSLTGQGALYNEQFF	TGTGCCAGCAGTTTAACCGGGCAAGGCGCCCTTTACAATGAGCAGTTCTTC
TRBD1	TRBV12-3/TRBV12-4	TRBJ2-5	few	CASSAGTGGWETQYF	TGTGCCAGCAGTGCCGGGACAGGAGGGTGGGAGACCCAGTACTTC
TRBD2	TRBV20-1	TRBJ2-7	few	CSANPGTSREQYF	TGCAGTGCTAACCCCGGGACTAGCCGCGAGCAGTACTTC
TRBD2	TRBV28	TRBJ2-7	.	CASSFRTSYEQYF	TGTGCCAGCAGTTTTAGGACTAGCTACGAGCAGTACTTC
.	TRBV28	TRBJ2-7	many	CASSFPELSSYEQYF	TGTGCCAGCAGTTTTCCCGAACTTAGCTCCTACGAGCAGTACTTC
.	TRBV6-5	TRBJ2-2	.	CASSYSLSGPTGELFF	TGTGCCAGCAGTTACTCGTTGTCAGGGCCTACCGGGGAGCTGTTTTTT
.	TRBV28	TRBJ2-1	.	CASSLRWEQFF	TGTGCCAGCAGTTTACGGTGGGAGCAGTTCTTC
.	TRBV5-1	TRBJ1-1	.	CASSLVVFGTEAFF	TGCGCCAGCAGCTTGGTGGTATTCGGCACTGAAGCTTTCTTT
TRBD1	TRBV15	TRBJ2-3	.	CATSRGTGETDTQYF	TGTGCCACCAGCAGAGGCACAGGGGAGACAGATACGCAGTATTTT
.	TRBV29-1	TRBJ2-5	many	CSVEILTEETQYF	TGCAGCGTTGAGATTCTGACTGAGGAGACCCAGTACTTC
.	TRBV4-3	TRBJ2-3	few	CASSAQGTDTQYF	TGCGCCAGCAGCGCCCAGGGGACAGATACGCAGTATTTT
.	TRBV5-1	TRBJ2-5	.	CASSLEVPLQETQYF	TGCGCCAGCAGCTTGGAGGTCCCACTGCAAGAGACCCAGTACTTC
.	TRBV20-1	TRBJ1-4	few	CSARETDRREKLFF	TGCAGTGCTAGGGAAACCGACAGGCGGGAAAAACTGTTTTTT